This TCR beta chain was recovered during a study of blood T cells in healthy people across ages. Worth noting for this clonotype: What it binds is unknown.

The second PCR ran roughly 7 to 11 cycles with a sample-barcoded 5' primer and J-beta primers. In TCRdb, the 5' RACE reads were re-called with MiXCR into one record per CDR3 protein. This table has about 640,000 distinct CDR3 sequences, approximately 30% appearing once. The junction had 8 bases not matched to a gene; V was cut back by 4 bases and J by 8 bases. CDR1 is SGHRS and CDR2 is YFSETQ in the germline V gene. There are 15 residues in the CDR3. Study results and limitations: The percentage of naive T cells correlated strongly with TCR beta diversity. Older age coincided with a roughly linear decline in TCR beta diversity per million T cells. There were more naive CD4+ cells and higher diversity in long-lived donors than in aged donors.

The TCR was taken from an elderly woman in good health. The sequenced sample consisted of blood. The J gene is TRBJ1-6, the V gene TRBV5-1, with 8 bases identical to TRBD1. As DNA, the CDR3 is TGCGCCAGCAGCGCCCCCGGGACAGGACATTCACCCCTCCACTTT. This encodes CASSAPGTGHSPLHF.